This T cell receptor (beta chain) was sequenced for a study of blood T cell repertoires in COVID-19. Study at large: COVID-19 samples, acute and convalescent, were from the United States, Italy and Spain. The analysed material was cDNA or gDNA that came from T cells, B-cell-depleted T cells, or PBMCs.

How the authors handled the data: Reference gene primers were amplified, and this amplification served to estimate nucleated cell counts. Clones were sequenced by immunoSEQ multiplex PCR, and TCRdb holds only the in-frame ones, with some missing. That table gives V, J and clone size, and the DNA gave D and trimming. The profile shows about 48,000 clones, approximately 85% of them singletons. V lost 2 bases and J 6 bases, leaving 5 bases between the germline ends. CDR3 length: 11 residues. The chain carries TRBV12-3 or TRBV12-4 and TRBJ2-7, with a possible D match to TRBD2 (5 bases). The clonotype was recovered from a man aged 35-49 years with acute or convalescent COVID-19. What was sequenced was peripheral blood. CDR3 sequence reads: CASSLSGEQYF. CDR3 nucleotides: TGTGCCAGCAGTTTAAGCGGCGAGCAGTACTTC.